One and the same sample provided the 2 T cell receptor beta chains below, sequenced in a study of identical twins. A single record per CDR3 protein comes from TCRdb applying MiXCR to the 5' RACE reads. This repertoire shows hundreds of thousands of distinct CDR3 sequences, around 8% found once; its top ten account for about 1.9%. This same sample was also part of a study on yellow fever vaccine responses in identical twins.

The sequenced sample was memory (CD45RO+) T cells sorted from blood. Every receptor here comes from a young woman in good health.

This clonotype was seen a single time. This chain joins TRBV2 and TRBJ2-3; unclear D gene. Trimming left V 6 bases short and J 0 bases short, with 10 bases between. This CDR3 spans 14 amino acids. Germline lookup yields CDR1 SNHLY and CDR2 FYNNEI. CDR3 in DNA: TGTGCCAGCAGGGCCCGGCTAAGCACAGATACGCAGTATTTT. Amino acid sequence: CASRARLSTDTQYF.

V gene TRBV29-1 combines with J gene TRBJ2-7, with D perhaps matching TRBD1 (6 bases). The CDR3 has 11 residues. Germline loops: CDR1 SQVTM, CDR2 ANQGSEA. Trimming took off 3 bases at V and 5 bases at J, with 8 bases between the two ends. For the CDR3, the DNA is TGCAGCGTTGACAGGGGCCACGAGCAGTACTTC. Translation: CSVDRGHEQYF.